The entry that follows covers one TCR beta chain sequence. Its antigen has not been determined. Base qualities are missing; no much larger clone stands one base away. The CDR3 sequence holds 15 residues, the cysteine and phenylalanine included. The only DNA kept is the CDR3, 45 bases in frame from the first base. Relative to germline, V is 4 bases shorter and J is 2 bases shorter, with 13 bases between their ends. In the germline V gene, CDR1 corresponds to SGHTA and CDR2 to FQGNSA. The sample comes from a study of graft-versus-host responses after intestinal transplantation listed by TCRdb under 2021. Study-level background: Recipients received multivisceral, liver-intestinal, or isolated intestinal transplants. Every recipient was given anti-thymocyte globulin induction, then maintenance tacrolimus and steroids for roughly three years. Graft-versus-host and host-versus-graft alloreactive T cell clones were tracked in the graft, circulation and bone marrow after intestinal transplantation using bulk TCR-beta CDR3 sequencing. Alloreactive clones were identified by sequencing pre-transplant mixed lymphocyte reaction products and comparing these products with unstimulated pre-transplant donor and recipient T cells. A peak of at least 4% donor T cells among recipient peripheral blood mononuclear cells was the definition used for donor T cell macrochimerism. Samples from a few later patients were sequenced in-house on an Illumina MiSeq with MiXCR processing rather than by the commercial service. A cohort of 24 intestinal transplant recipients, including one retransplant, was enrolled, and a few patients lacking pretransplant specimens were excluded. Overall study outcomes, separate from this receptor: Conclusions were limited by the relatively low number and heterogeneity of intestinal transplant patients. Early after transplant, peak levels of circulating GvH clones were found to be associated with declines in HvG clones. Patients with donor T cell macrochimerism had high GvH to HvG T cell clonal ratios in their allografts. GvH clones were detected in recipient bone marrow, and some of these GvH clones were observed earlier in ileal mucosa or blood, consistent with an intestinal mucosal origin.

Blood samples were collected up to 4 times in the first month after transplant and then at least monthly when available. Libraries were constructed by the immunoSEQ multiplex PCR assay. For most patients, high-throughput TCR-beta CDR3 sequencing of genomic DNA was performed by Adaptive Biotechnologies. The authors' analysis ran thus. Adaptive's ImmunoSEQ software was the source of the TCR sequencing data for 15 to 20 patients, while a few other patients were processed with MiXCR and VDJtools. CDR3 nucleotide sequences shared between donor and recipient were removed because the origin of such sequences could not be assigned. To be classed as alloreactive, a clone needed at least 2-fold expansion over unstimulated cells and a minimum CFSE-low frequency of 0.002% (template counts) or 0.001% (read counts). A clone was considered mappable if detected in the sequenced pre-transplant spleen, lymph node, or MLR CFSE-low populations of the donor or recipient. Cumulative frequency of alloreactive clones was calculated as a percentage of all sequences weighted by copy number. TCRdb's version of the immuneACCESS table is confined to in-frame rearrangements and falls short of the full clone set. An unresolved V gene accounts for under half of the shortfall where checked; the remainder is of unknown origin. The V and J calls and clone size come from that table; D and trimming were worked out from the DNA. For this sample the table gives fewer than 45,000 clones, of which 75% to 95% were detected only once. About 4.6% of the sample comes from the top ten.

Sample: PBMCs, taken 524 days after transplant. The TCR originated in a human patient who received an intestinal transplant, so some T cells may come from the graft donor. The sequence links TRBV7-2 to TRBJ2-3; TRBD1 could be the D gene, as 6 bases match. The DNA is TGTGCCAGCAGCTACCCAGGGGCGTCCACAGATACGCAGTATTTT. This gives the protein CASSYPGASTDTQYF.